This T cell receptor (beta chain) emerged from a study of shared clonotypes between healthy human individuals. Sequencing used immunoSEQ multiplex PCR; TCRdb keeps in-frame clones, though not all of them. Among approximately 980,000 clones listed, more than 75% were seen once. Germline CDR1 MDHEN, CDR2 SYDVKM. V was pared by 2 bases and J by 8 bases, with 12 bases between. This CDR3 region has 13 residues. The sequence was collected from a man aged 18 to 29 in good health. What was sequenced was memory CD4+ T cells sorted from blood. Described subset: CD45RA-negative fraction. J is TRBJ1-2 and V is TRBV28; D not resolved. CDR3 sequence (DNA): TGTGCCAGCAGTTTAGACGGGTTGGGAGGCTACACCTTC. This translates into CASSLDGLGGYTF.